These 4 T cell receptor beta chains were sequenced from one sample in a study of beta chain features in type 1 diabetes. Broader study findings: Patients with Type 1 diabetes showed moderately but significantly shorter TCRB CDR3s in all four CD4+ subsets.

Every bit of the isolated RNA underwent reverse transcription, so sequencing read expressed TCRB transcripts. The protocol was immunoSEQ multiplex PCR, while the TCRdb copy is restricted to in-frame clones and leaves out a portion. Found here are nearly 350,000 clones, roughly a tenth of them singletons; the top ten hold over 0.95%. Their specific antigens are unknown. The sequenced material came from central memory CD4+ T cells from blood. The receptors shown here come from a man aged 25-45 years with type 1 diabetes.

This clone turned up a few times. The chain has TRBV20-1 and TRBJ1-1; weak D call: TRBD1 (5 bases). Looked up from germline, CDR1 is DFQATT and CDR2 is SNEGSKA (reference sequence). CDR3 length: 11 amino acids. V lost 3 bases and J lost 10, with 12 bases in between. The CDR3, as DNA: TGCAGTGCTAGCTCCGGGGGGTCAGCTTTCTTT. This encodes CSASSGGSAFF.

The chain combines TRBV2 with TRBJ1-1; maybe TRBD1 (5 bases). The CDR3 covers 12 residues. The V and J ends lost 8 bases and 1 base respectively, with 8 bases between them. Looked up from germline, CDR1 is SNHLY and CDR2 is FYNNEI. The CDR3 spells CASRTTNTEAFF. The CDR3 DNA sequence: TGTGCCAGCCGGACAACGAACACTGAAGCTTTCTTT. Full variable domain (missing parts from reference TRBV2 and TRBJ1-1): EPEVTQTPSHQVTQMGQEVILRCVPISNHLYFYWYRQILGQKVEFLVSFYNNEISEKSEIFDDQFSVERPDGSNFTLKIRSTKLEDSAMYFCASRTTNTEAFFGQGTRLTVV.

This clone has just a few counts. The chain recombines TRBV9 with TRBJ2-5; D perhaps matches TRBD2 (6 bases). Germline CDR1 SGDLS, CDR2 YYNGEE. The CDR3 has 14 residues. V gave up 6 bases and J gave up 5 bases, with 17 bases separating them. CDR3 in amino acids: CASKKGGVEETQYF. The CDR3 DNA is TGTGCCAGCAAAAAAGGCGGGGTTGAGGAGACCCAGTACTTC.

This clone has only a few counts. This rearrangement joins TRBV6-5 to TRBJ2-2, with 7 bases that match TRBD2. CDR1 MNHEY and CDR2 SVGAGI come from the germline V gene. CDR3 length: 14 amino acids. With 7 bases clipped from V and 7 bases from J, the junction kept 9 bases outside the gene matches. The CDR3 loop reads CASKKRGKGGELFF. The CDR3 coding sequence is TGTGCCAGCAAGAAGCGGGGAAAGGGCGGGGAGCTGTTTTTT.